The clone carrying this TCR beta chain has a single count. The record originates from a study of blood T cell repertoires in COVID-19. As for the study in general: Samples of COVID-19 (acute and convalescent) were obtained from the United States, Italy and Spain. PBMCs, B-cell-depleted T cells, or T cells provided the cDNA or gDNA that made up the material.

Seattle-derived patients entered the study during active infection and were followed longitudinally. As originally analysed: Nucleated cell number was recorded as an estimate derived from reference gene primer amplification. Sequenced by immunoSEQ multiplex PCR; TCRdb stores in-frame clones only, minus some. V, J and clone size derive from that table, while D and trimming were established from the DNA sequence. The repertoire consists of about half a million clones, with 89% occurring once and the leading ten covering around 0.95%. The CDR3 is made up of 13 amino acids. Germline V gene data show CDR1 as SGHNT and CDR2 as YYREEE (reference sequence). V lost 1 base and J 6 bases, leaving 11 bases between the germline ends.

The sample taken for sequencing was peripheral blood. This receptor was taken from a man aged 18 to 29 with COVID-19, enrolled during active disease. The chain has TRBV5-4 and TRBJ2-7; D possibly corresponds to TRBD2 (5 bases). The CDR3 region has the DNA TGTGCCAGCAGCTTGAGCGGCTCTAGCGAGCAGTACTTC. Its protein product is CASSLSGSSEQYF.